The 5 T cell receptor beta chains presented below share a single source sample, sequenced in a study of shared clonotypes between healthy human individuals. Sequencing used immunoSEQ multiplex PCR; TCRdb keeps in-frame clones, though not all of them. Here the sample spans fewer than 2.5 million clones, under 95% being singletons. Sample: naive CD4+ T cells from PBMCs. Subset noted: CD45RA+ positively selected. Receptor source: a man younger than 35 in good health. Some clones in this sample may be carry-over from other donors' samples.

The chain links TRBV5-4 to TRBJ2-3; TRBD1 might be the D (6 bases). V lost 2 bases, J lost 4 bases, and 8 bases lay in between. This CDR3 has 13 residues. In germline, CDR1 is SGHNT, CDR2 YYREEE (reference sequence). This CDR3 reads CASSLQGPDTQYF. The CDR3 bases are TGTGCCAGCAGCTTACAGGGTCCAGATACGCAGTATTTT.

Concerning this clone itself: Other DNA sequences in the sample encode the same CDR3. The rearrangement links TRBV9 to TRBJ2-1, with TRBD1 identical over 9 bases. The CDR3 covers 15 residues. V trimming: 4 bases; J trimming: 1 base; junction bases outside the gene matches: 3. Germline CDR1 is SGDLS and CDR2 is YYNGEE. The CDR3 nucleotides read TGTGCCAGCAGCCCGACAGGGGGATCCTACAATGAGCAGTTCTTC. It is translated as CASSPTGGSYNEQFF.

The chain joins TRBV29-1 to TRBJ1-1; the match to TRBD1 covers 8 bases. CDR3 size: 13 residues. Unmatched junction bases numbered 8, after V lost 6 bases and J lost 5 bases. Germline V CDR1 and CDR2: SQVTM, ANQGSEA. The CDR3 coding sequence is TGCAGCGTCTCCAGGGGGCGATGGACTGAAGCTTTCTTT. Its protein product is CSVSRGRWTEAFF.

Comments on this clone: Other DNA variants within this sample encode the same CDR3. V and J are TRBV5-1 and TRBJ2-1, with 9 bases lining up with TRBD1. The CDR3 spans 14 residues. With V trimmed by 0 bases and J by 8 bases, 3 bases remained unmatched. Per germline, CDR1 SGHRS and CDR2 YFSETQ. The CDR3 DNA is TGCGCCAGCAGCTTGGGACAGGGGGTGGATGAGCAGTTCTTC. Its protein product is CASSLGQGVDEQFF.

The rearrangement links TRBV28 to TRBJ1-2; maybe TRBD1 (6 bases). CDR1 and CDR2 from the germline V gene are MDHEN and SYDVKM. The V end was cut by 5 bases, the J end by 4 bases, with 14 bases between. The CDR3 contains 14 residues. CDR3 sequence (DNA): TGTGCCAGCAGTCCTACAGGACAGTTCTATGGCTACACCTTC. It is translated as CASSPTGQFYGYTF.